The TCR beta chain under discussion was sequenced for a study of blood T cell repertoires in COVID-19. In the study overall: Whether acute or convalescent, the COVID-19 samples came from the United States, Italy and Spain. In each case, the material was cDNA or gDNA derived from T cells, B-cell-depleted T cells, or PBMCs.

In the source study's methods: From reference gene primer amplification, estimates of nucleated cell counts were derived. This table comes from immunoSEQ multiplex PCR, and its TCRdb copy is limited to in-frame clones, with some not included. The V and J calls and clone size come from that table; D and trimming were worked out from the DNA. The sample lists over 15,000 clones, around 85% seen once, with roughly 30% in the top ten. V trimming: 0 bases; J trimming: 1 base; junction bases outside the gene matches: 8. Germline lookup yields CDR1 LGHNA and CDR2 YNFKEQ. This CDR3 contains 18 residues. The gene calls are TRBV4-2 and TRBJ1-2; 10 bases line up with TRBD1. The sequence came from a man between 65 and 79 years old in a cohort sampled during active COVID-19. Sequenced material: peripheral blood. DNA for the CDR3: TGTGCCAGCAGCCAAGAGGGGGGGACAGGGGTGTTTAACTATGGCTACACCTTC. It encodes CASSQEGGTGVFNYGYTF.